The next 27 T cell receptor beta chains were all read from a single sample in a study of blood T cells in healthy people across ages. It was with a sample-barcoded 5' primer and a J-beta primer mix that a second PCR of roughly 7 to 11 cycles was run. From the 5' RACE reads, TCRdb called clonotypes with MiXCR, one entry per CDR3 protein. The table includes 650,000 to 1,000,000 distinct CDR3 sequences, 36% detected once. The sample taken for sequencing was blood. The origin of the receptors is a man younger than 35 in good health.

The rearrangement joins TRBV15 to TRBJ2-3; D perhaps matches TRBD1 (6 bases). CDR3 length: 17 residues. The V end was cut by 0 bases, the J end by 6 bases, with 19 bases between. Per germline, CDR1 LNHNV and CDR2 YYDKDF (reference sequence). CDR3 region: CATSRDLTRGHTDTQYF. CDR3 sequence (DNA): TGTGCCACCAGCAGAGACTTAACCAGGGGACACACGGATACGCAGTATTTT.

For this clonotype: A much larger clone differs by one base, so this may be a read error. The chain employs TRBV7-2 and TRBJ2-3; D uncertain. Per the germline V gene, CDR1 is SGHTA and CDR2 is FQGNSA. The CDR3 is 12 amino acids. The V and J ends lost 5 bases and 10 bases respectively, with 13 bases between them. CDR3 in DNA: TGTGCCAGCAGCCAACGGTGGGATGCGCAGTATTTT. Amino acid sequence: CASSQRWDAQYF.

The V gene is TRBV5-5, the J gene TRBJ2-3; D not certain. The CDR3 runs 14 residues. Looked up from germline, CDR1 is SGHKS and CDR2 is YYEKEE (reference sequence). V lost 0 bases and J 5 bases, leaving 10 bases between the germline ends. The CDR3, as DNA: TGTGCCAGCAGCTTGGAGGCAGTACGAGATACGCAGTATTTT. Amino acid sequence: CASSLEAVRDTQYF.

V and J are TRBV15 and TRBJ1-1, with no clear D. The V end was cut by 4 bases, the J end by 5 bases, with 17 bases between. Germline loops: CDR1 LNHNV, CDR2 YYDKDF (reference sequence). The CDR3 is 15 residues long. CDR3 in DNA: TGTGCCACCAGCACCCCGGACTCTCGAGGGACTGAAGCTTTCTTT. It codes for CATSTPDSRGTEAFF.

The sample holds a few counts of this clonotype. The chain uses TRBV7-9 and TRBJ2-1, with D maybe TRBD1 (5 bases). Germline CDR1 reads SEHNR; CDR2 reads FQNEAQ (reference sequence). Trimming pared 1 base from V and 3 bases from J, leaving 19 bases between. This CDR3 spans 18 amino acids. DNA of the CDR3: TGTGCCAGCAGCTTAGAGACAGATGCCAGTCGACACTACAATGAGCAGTTCTTC. This translates into CASSLETDASRHYNEQFF.

This clonotype has a count of ten or more. CDR3: CSALKPYGTGDNEQFF. CDR3 coding DNA: TGCAGTGCTCTCAAACCGTACGGGACAGGGGACAATGAGCAGTTCTTC. The chain joins TRBV20-1 to TRBJ2-1; 10 nucleotides align to TRBD1. The germline gives CDR1 DFQATT, CDR2 SNEGSKA (reference sequence). CDR3 length: 16 residues. J gave up 5 bases and V 5 bases, and 12 bases lay outside the gene matches.

As concerns this clonotype: This may be a read error, as it is one base from a much larger clone. The V gene is TRBV20-1, the J gene TRBJ2-1, with 9 positions matching TRBD1. CDR1 DFQATT and CDR2 SNEGSKA come from the germline V gene (reference sequence). This CDR3 contains 13 residues. In DNA form, the CDR3 reads TGCAGTCATCCGGGACAGGGCGACAATGAGCGGTTCTTC. Protein sequence: CSHPGQGDNERFF.

The chain carries TRBV12-3 or TRBV12-4 and TRBJ1-1, with D possibly matching TRBD1 (6 bases). The CDR3 is 18 amino acids. Trimming shortened V by 6 bases and J by 3 bases, and 26 bases separated the two germline ends. The chain's CDR3 is CASSPPVGGRIDYTEAFF. The CDR3, as DNA: TGTGCCAGCAGCCCCCCGGTTGGGGGGCGCATAGACTACACTGAAGCTTTCTTT.

The rearrangement joins TRBV6-6 to TRBJ1-1; D is unclear. Germline CDR1 and CDR2: MNHNY and SVGAGI (reference sequence). V gave up 4 bases and J gave up 10 bases, with 13 bases separating them. The CDR3 covers 12 residues. DNA of the CDR3: TGTGCCAGCAGTTCCCCCCGTCAAGGAGCTTTCTTT. This sequence encodes CASSSPRQGAFF.

This clonotype has only a few counts. The chain links TRBV18 to TRBJ1-2; D not resolved. Germline V gene data show CDR1 as KGHSH and CDR2 as LQKENI. The CDR3 runs 14 residues. Trimming cost V 3 bases and J 5 bases, with 13 bases left between them. CDR3 nucleotides: TGTGCCAGCTCACCCCGGACGGACGATTATGGCTACACCTTC. Translating it yields CASSPRTDDYGYTF.

The sample holds a few counts of this clonotype. The chain carries TRBV28 and TRBJ2-3; tentative D call: TRBD1 (6 bases). Germline loops: CDR1 MDHEN, CDR2 SYDVKM. The V end was cut by 5 bases, the J end by 7 bases, with 19 bases between. The CDR3 totals 15 residues. The CDR3 DNA follows: TGTGCCAGCAGTCAGACAGGCCCACTTTCCAATACGCAGTATTTT. Protein sequence: CASSQTGPLSNTQYF.

This clonotype was recorded at least ten times. V and J are TRBV24-1 and TRBJ2-1, with 10 bases aligning to TRBD1. From germline, CDR1 is KGHDR and CDR2 SFDVKD. This CDR3 spans 19 amino acids. V was pared by 5 bases and J by 2 bases, with 14 bases of the junction left unmatched. The CDR3 sequence: CATSASPNRGTGAYNEQFF. CDR3 in DNA: TGTGCCACCAGTGCAAGTCCGAACCGCGGGACAGGGGCCTACAATGAGCAGTTCTTC.

The chain has TRBV12-3 or TRBV12-4 and TRBJ2-7; the match to TRBD2 covers 8 bases. V lost 6 bases to trimming and J lost 7 bases; unmatched junction nucleotides: 11. The CDR3 is 14 residues long. CDR3 DNA sequence: TGTGCCAGCAGAACTAGCGGCTCCTACAATGAGCAGTACTTC. This gives the protein CASRTSGSYNEQYF.

There are many counts of this clonotype. The V and J genes are TRBV10-3 and TRBJ2-7; D not certain. Germline CDR1 and CDR2: ENHRY and SYGVKD. There are 12 residues in the CDR3. Trimming cost V 7 bases and J 1 base, with 8 bases left between them. This chain's CDR3 is CAIMKDSYEQYF. CDR3 DNA: TGTGCCATCATGAAGGATTCCTACGAGCAGTACTTC.

The chain employs TRBV7-2 and TRBJ2-1, with 7 nucleotides matching TRBD2. CDR1 is SGHTA, CDR2 FQGNSA, per germline. Germline trimming cut 5 bases from V and 5 bases from J; bases unmatched to any gene: 12. The CDR3 is made up of 16 amino acids. CDR3 loop: CASSLTAAGDHNEQFF. DNA for the CDR3: TGTGCCAGCAGCCTCACTGCGGCGGGGGACCACAATGAGCAGTTCTTC.

The chain carries TRBV6-5 and TRBJ2-2; a weak D match, TRBD2 (5 bases). The V end lost 2 bases, the J end lost 1 base, and 11 bases lay between the germline ends. Germline V gene data show CDR1 as MNHEY and CDR2 as SVGAGI. This CDR3 spans 16 amino acids. CDR3 loop: CASSYDTGENTGELFF. The DNA for the CDR3 is TGTGCCAGCAGTTACGACACCGGGGAGAACACCGGGGAGCTGTTTTTT.

V usage is TRBV29-1 and J usage is TRBJ2-1; D tentatively fits TRBD1 or TRBD2 (7 bases each). The CDR3 runs to 14 residues. V lost 6 bases to trimming and J lost 2 bases, with 14 bases between them. Germline CDR1 and CDR2: SQVTM and ANQGSEA. DNA for the CDR3: TGCAGCGTCGGTGGGAGGGGGCCCTACAATGAGCAGTTCTTC. Its protein is CSVGGRGPYNEQFF.

The chain has TRBV12-3 or TRBV12-4 and TRBJ2-3; D unclear. The CDR3 is 17 residues long. V dropped 3 bases and J dropped 3 bases, with 19 bases sitting between them. The DNA for the CDR3 is TGTGCCAGCAGTTTTTCAAGCCGAGGTTTTGAGACAGATACGCAGTATTTT. Translated: CASSFSSRGFETDTQYF.

This clonotype was recorded a few times. The rearrangement uses TRBV2 and TRBJ2-7; maybe TRBD2 (5 bases). Germline V gives CDR1 SNHLY, CDR2 FYNNEI. The CDR3 length is 14 residues. Trimming cost V 8 bases and J 7 bases, with 21 bases left between them. CDR3 in amino acids: CASEVLRAATEQYF. CDR3 nucleotides: TGTGCCAGCGAGGTCTTGCGGGCCGCGACTGAGCAGTACTTC.

This clonotype was counted once. The chain is built from TRBV7-3 and TRBJ2-3; 8 bases align to TRBD2. The CDR3 is 16 amino acids. V lost 5 bases and J lost 1; bases outside the gene matches: 8. Looked up from germline, CDR1 is SGHTA and CDR2 is FQGTGA. CDR3 in amino acids: CASSPGGGTGTDTQYF. CDR3 DNA sequence: TGTGCCAGCAGCCCCGGGGGGGGCACCGGCACAGATACGCAGTATTTT.

The chain combines TRBV6-5 with TRBJ2-1; possibly TRBD1 for D (5 bases). Germline lookup yields CDR1 MNHEY and CDR2 SVGAGI. The CDR3 has 16 residues. V gave up 0 bases and J gave up 10 bases, with 19 bases separating them. The CDR3 reads CASSYSKRLRGFEQFF. The CDR3 DNA follows: TGTGCCAGCAGTTACTCGAAAAGGTTAAGGGGCTTCGAGCAGTTCTTC.

The chain is built from TRBV27 and TRBJ1-2, with D maybe TRBD1 (5 bases). The germline CDR1 and CDR2 sequences are MNHEY and SMNVEV (reference sequence). The CDR3 consists of 14 residues. Trimming left V 6 bases short and J 6 bases short, with 17 bases between. This chain's CDR3 is CASRAMGQFHGYTF. The CDR3 DNA follows: TGTGCCAGCAGAGCTATGGGGCAGTTTCATGGCTACACCTTC.

The CDR3 loop reads CASSLEESWTGAYEQYF. The CDR3 nucleotides are TGTGCCAGCAGCTTGGAGGAGTCTTGGACAGGGGCCTACGAGCAGTACTTC. The chain employs TRBV5-4 and TRBJ2-7; 9 nucleotides match TRBD1. The CDR3 runs to 17 residues. After removal of 0 bases from V and 2 bases from J, the junction contained 9 bases not matched to a gene. Germline V gene sequence: CDR1 SGHNT, CDR2 YYREEE (reference sequence).

The sample holds a few counts of this clonotype. V and J are TRBV5-5 and TRBJ2-1; D call uncertain. Trimming left V 1 base short and J 13 bases short, with 12 bases between. This CDR3 contains 12 residues. Germline V gene data show CDR1 as SGHKS and CDR2 as YYEKEE (reference sequence). The CDR3 region has the DNA TGTGCCAGCAGCTTGCCTTGGGTCCAACAGTTCTTC. This gives the protein CASSLPWVQQFF.

In the case of this clonotype: Germline and junction disagree at one end, which may indicate a read error. The CDR3 is CASGLGPGGRGYTF. The CDR3 bases are TGTGCCAGCGGCTTAGGCCCAGGGGGCAGGGGCTACACCTTC. The chain combines TRBV7-2 with TRBJ1-2, with 8 bases aligning to TRBD1. This CDR3 spans 14 amino acids. Per the germline V gene, CDR1 is SGHTA and CDR2 is FQGNSA.

The chain employs TRBV14 and TRBJ2-4; D is possibly TRBD1 or TRBD2 (6 bases each). V shed 1 base and J shed 8 bases, with 24 bases lying between them. Germline lookup yields CDR1 SGHDN and CDR2 FVKESK. CDR3 length: 18 amino acids. The CDR3 DNA reads as TGTGCCAGCAGCCAAGGGGCTCTGGTCTGGGGGGCTATGGACATTCAGTACTTC. Protein: CASSQGALVWGAMDIQYF.

There are a few counts of this clonotype. V and J are TRBV11-1 and TRBJ2-7; TRBD1 matches at 7 bases. This CDR3 contains 16 residues. V gave up 1 base and J gave up 2 bases; unmatched junction bases: 8. Germline CDR1 reads SGHAT; CDR2 reads FQDESV (reference sequence). The CDR3 spells CASSLERDRETYEQYF. Written as DNA, the CDR3 is TGTGCCAGCAGCTTAGAGAGGGACAGAGAGACCTACGAGCAGTACTTC.